This TCR beta chain was documented in a study of relationships among human T cell subsets. The CDR3 is 11 amino acids. Deletions cut 7 bases from V and 4 bases from J, with 8 bases between. Germline CDR1 reads GTSNPN; CDR2 reads SVGIG (reference sequence). Only a few counts were recorded for this clonotype. The T cell receptor alpha and beta CDR3 regions were amplified from mRNA by semiquantitative ARM-PCR. Tagged nested gene-specific primers were used first, then communal superprimers amplified exponentially. TCRdb processed the multiplex PCR reads anew with MiXCR; each CDR3 protein has one entry. The repertoire has roughly 15,000 distinct CDR3 sequences, about 60% of them found once; the top ten carry about 35%.

V and J are TRBV30 and TRBJ2-1, with a weak D call TRBD2 (5 bases). Specimen: total T cells sorted from blood. The receptor's source is a man between 35 and 55 years old in good health. The CDR3 protein is CASSGYNEQFF. CDR3 DNA: TGTGCCTCTTCGGGATACAATGAGCAGTTCTTC.